These T cell receptor beta chains were read from a single sample in a study of regulatory T cells in long-lasting Graves disease. TCRdb used MiXCR to reprocess the multiplex PCR reads, holding one entry per CDR3 protein. Here the sample spans around 500,000 distinct CDR3 sequences, about 12% being singletons. The sample was also linked to a second study, of T cells in Graves' hyperthyroidism and ophthalmopathy.

Sequenced here: peripheral blood mononuclear cells (PBMCs), sampled at new diagnosis, from a patient treated with antithyroid drugs. These receptors were obtained from a woman in her 30s with Graves disease. Both conserved end residues are part of each CDR3. Each record gives: D gene, clone size, J gene, V gene, CDR3 length, CDR3 DNA, CDR3 protein. The D gene is left open where the match is weak. Clone size is given for some rows only: seen once, a few or many times, or a class if the clone is expanded.

d_gene: TRBD1
abundance: NA
j_gene: TRBJ1-2
v_gene: TRBV19
len: 17
CDR3nt: TGTGCCAGTAGCCCGACACACTCTTTACAGGGGAACTATGGCTACACCTTC
CDR3aa: CASSPTHSLQGNYGYTF

d_gene: NA
abundance: many
j_gene: TRBJ1-1
v_gene: TRBV19
len: 17
CDR3nt: TGTGCCAGTAGTATTTGGGATGGAGCGGACTCGAACACTGAAGCTTTCTTT
CDR3aa: CASSIWDGADSNTEAFF

d_gene: TRBD1
abundance: many
j_gene: TRBJ1-2
v_gene: TRBV6-2/TRBV6-3
len: 15
CDR3nt: TGTGCCAGCCTACTAGGGGGCAGCGGCAACTATGGCTACACCTTC
CDR3aa: CASLLGGSGNYGYTF

d_gene: NA
abundance: few
j_gene: TRBJ1-6
v_gene: TRBV6-1
len: 18
CDR3nt: TGTGCCAGCAGTCCGCCCCCGCGTAGGGAGGAATATAATTCACCCCTCCACTTT
CDR3aa: CASSPPPRREEYNSPLHF

d_gene: NA
abundance: NA
j_gene: TRBJ2-1
v_gene: TRBV20-1
len: 12
CDR3nt: TGCAGTGCTGGATACGGGACTTCTTGGCAGTTCTTC
CDR3aa: CSAGYGTSWQFF

d_gene: TRBD2
abundance: many
j_gene: TRBJ2-2
v_gene: TRBV2
len: 16
CDR3nt: TGTGCCAGCAGTGAACGGCTAGCGGGAGATGGCGGGGAGCTGTTTTTT
CDR3aa: CASSERLAGDGGELFF

d_gene: NA
abundance: NA
j_gene: TRBJ2-5
v_gene: TRBV6-1
len: 13
CDR3nt: TGTGCCGCCACACTCCGGGACGGCGAGACCCAGTACTTC
CDR3aa: CAATLRDGETQYF

d_gene: TRBD1
abundance: many
j_gene: TRBJ2-5
v_gene: TRBV30
len: 17
CDR3nt: TGTGCCTGGATATTCCGGGACAGGGGCTCTAGCGGAGAGACCCAGTACTTC
CDR3aa: CAWIFRDRGSSGETQYF

d_gene: TRBD1
abundance: few
j_gene: TRBJ1-6
v_gene: TRBV12-3/TRBV12-4
len: 14
CDR3nt: TGTGCCAGCAGGGGTGGGACAGAAGAATCACCCCTCCACTTT
CDR3aa: CASRGGTEESPLHF

d_gene: NA
abundance: NA
j_gene: TRBJ2-1
v_gene: TRBV7-2
len: 15
CDR3nt: TGTGCCAGCAGCTCGGACCGAAGAAGATACAATGAGCAGTTCTTC
CDR3aa: CASSSDRRRYNEQFF

d_gene: NA
abundance: NA
j_gene: TRBJ1-6
v_gene: TRBV12-3/TRBV12-4
len: 16
CDR3nt: TGTGCCAGCAGCTTAGTTCGGCCAGCTGTGGAGTCACCCCTCCACTTT
CDR3aa: CASSLVRPAVESPLHF

d_gene: TRBD1
abundance: few
j_gene: TRBJ2-4
v_gene: TRBV20-1
len: 15
CDR3nt: TGCAGTGCTAGGTCTTCCGGGGACAGGGGAAACATTCAGTACTTC
CDR3aa: CSARSSGDRGNIQYF